This entry lists 28 T cell receptor beta chains sequenced from one sample in a study of circulating CD8 cells and anti-PD-1 response in melanoma. Four subsets defined by PD-1 and/or TIGIT were sorted from live CD3+CD8+TCRalphabeta+ cells. The QIAseq Immune Repertoire TCR panel built the libraries from roughly 16 ng of total RNA. Each CDR3 protein gets one entry after TCRdb re-called the reads with MiXCR. Here the sample spans approximately 1,300 distinct CDR3 sequences, 10% being singletons. The sequencing here drew on CD8+ T cells from PBMCs, taken at baseline or after one month of anti-PD-1 therapy (not recorded which). These TCRs come from a human donor with melanoma.

This clonotype is judged large. V usage is TRBV19 and J usage is TRBJ1-1, with D uncertain. V lost 5 bases, J lost 3 bases, and 10 bases lay in between. The CDR3 has 13 residues. Germline V CDR1 and CDR2: LNHDA, SQIVND (reference sequence). CDR3 nucleotide sequence: TGTGCCAGTAGTCAGGTCAGGCACACTGAAGCTTTCTTT. As protein: CASSQVRHTEAFF.

In regard to this clonotype: A read error may explain this, as a much larger clone is one base away. Written as DNA, the CDR3 is TGTGCCAGCAGCTGGAAGAACACTGAAGCTTTCTTT. Its translation: CASSWKNTEAFF. The V call is TRBV2, the J call TRBJ1-1; D is unresolved. The CDR3 has 12 residues. Trimming removed 6 bases from V and 1 base from J, with 6 bases in between. CDR1 SNHLY and CDR2 FYNNEI come from the germline V gene.

By share, this clonotype ranks as medium-sized. J is TRBJ1-2 and V is TRBV7-2; D is possibly TRBD1 (5 bases). Germline values: CDR1 SGHTA, CDR2 FQGNSA. Trimming removed 5 bases at V and 0 bases at J, with 16 bases between. The CDR3 extends over 16 amino acids. The CDR3 sequence is CASSPMGLLANYGYTF. The DNA for the CDR3 is TGTGCCAGCAGCCCGATGGGGCTGCTAGCTAACTATGGCTACACCTTC. The full variable domain, its missing parts supplied by reference TRBV7-2 and TRBJ1-2, is GAGVSQSPSNKVTEKGKDVELRCDPISGHTALYWYRQSLGQGLEFLIYFQGNSAPDKSGLPSDRFSAERTGGSVSTLTIQRTQQEDSAVYLCASSPMGLLANYGYTFGSGTRLTVV.

This clonotype is large in the sample. The chain has TRBV2 and TRBJ2-7, with D possibly being TRBD2 (6 bases). The CDR3 sequence is 11 residues long. V was trimmed by 6 bases and J by 7 bases, leaving 10 bases between them. Germline V gene sequence: CDR1 SNHLY, CDR2 FYNNEI. The CDR3 sequence is CASSPAGEQYF. Written as DNA, the CDR3 is TGTGCCAGCAGCCCTGCGGGGGAGCAGTACTTC.

This clonotype is termed large. This chain uses TRBV29-1 with TRBJ2-1, with D unclear. Trimming cost V 8 bases and J 0 bases, with 11 bases left between them. The CDR3 is made up of 13 amino acids. Germline loops: CDR1 SQVTM, CDR2 ANQGSEA. In DNA, the CDR3 is TGCAGCAGTCTTCAGCGCTCCTACAATGAGCAGTTCTTC. Its translation is CSSLQRSYNEQFF.

This clonotype is labeled as medium-sized. The CDR3 region is CASTREDQPQHF. The CDR3 DNA reads as TGTGCCAGCACTAGGGAAGATCAGCCCCAGCATTTT. This chain links TRBV2 with TRBJ1-5; no firm D call. Trimming left V 7 bases short and J 5 bases short, with 9 bases between. Germline V gene lookup returns CDR1 SNHLY and CDR2 FYNNEI. CDR3 length: 12 residues.

This clonotype is judged medium-sized. The chain has TRBV12-5 and TRBJ2-1; 7 nucleotides match TRBD2. V shed 2 bases and J 4 bases; nucleotides not matched to a gene: 2. Per the germline V gene, CDR1 is LGHNT and CDR2 is FRNRAP. The length of the CDR3 is 14 residues. The chain's CDR3 is CASGLLAEYNEQFF. The CDR3 nucleotides are TGTGCTAGTGGTTTGCTAGCGGAATACAATGAGCAGTTCTTC.

This clonotype is medium-sized in the sample. The chain employs TRBV6-5 and TRBJ2-5; D not certain. Trimming shortened V by 0 bases and J by 5 bases, and 16 bases separated the two germline ends. The CDR3 runs to 16 residues. Per germline, CDR1 MNHEY and CDR2 SVGAGI. The CDR3 coding sequence is TGTGCCAGCAGTTACTCGGTCAGTAACCCGGGCGAGACCCAGTACTTC. Translating gives CASSYSVSNPGETQYF.

This clonotype was observed a handful of times. This chain connects TRBV5-1 to TRBJ1-2; tentatively, D is TRBD1 (6 bases). CDR1 is SGHRS and CDR2 is YFSETQ in the germline V gene. Trimming cost V 0 bases and J 2 bases, with 8 bases left between them. CDR3 length equals 14 residues. The CDR3 DNA follows: TGCGCCAGCAGCTTGGACAGGGCAAACTATGGCTACACCTTC. It specifies CASSLDRANYGYTF. Full variable domain (remainder filled in from reference TRBV5-1 and TRBJ1-2): KAGVTQTPRYLIKTRGQQVTLSCSPISGHRSVSWYQQTPGQGLQFLFEYFSETQRNKGNFPGRFSGRQFSNSRSEMNVSTLELGDSALYLCASSLDRANYGYTFGSGTRLTVV.

By sample fraction, this clonotype is medium-sized. The germline gene is not matched at one end of the junction; a read error may be the cause. The CDR3 sequence is CASSFSATHEQYF. The CDR3, as DNA: TGTGCTAGCAGCTTTTCGGCGACACACGAGCAGTACTTC. The chain recombines TRBV7-7 with TRBJ2-7; D is undetermined. Germline loops: CDR1 SSHAT, CDR2 FNYEAQ (reference sequence). The CDR3 spans 13 residues.

This clonotype qualifies as medium-sized. V and J are TRBV7-2 and TRBJ2-1; 11 bases align to TRBD2. CDR1 SGHTA and CDR2 FQGNSA come from the germline V gene. J gave up 6 bases and V 5 bases, and 9 bases lay outside the gene matches. CDR3 length equals 16 residues. The CDR3 protein is CASSQLAGASSNEQFF. CDR3 nucleotide sequence: TGTGCCAGCAGCCAACTAGCGGGGGCTTCCAGCAATGAGCAGTTCTTC.

This clonotype ranks as large. The gene calls are TRBV19 and TRBJ2-1; D tentatively reads TRBD1 or TRBD2 (7 bases each). This CDR3 spans 15 amino acids. With 5 bases removed from V and 4 bases from J, the gap between germline ends came to 15 bases. The germline CDR1 and CDR2 sequences are LNHDA and SQIVND (reference sequence). The CDR3, as DNA: TGTGCCAGTAGTGCAGGGGGGGGCGCTTACAATGAGCAGTTCTTC. Its translation: CASSAGGGAYNEQFF. The full variable domain, its missing parts supplied by reference TRBV19 and TRBJ2-1, is DGGITQSPKYLFRKEGQNVTLSCEQNLNHDAMYWYRQDPGQGLRLIYYSQIVNDFQKGDIAEGYSVSREKKESFPLTVTSAQKNPTAFYLCASSAGGGAYNEQFFGPGTRLTVL.

In this sample, this clonotype is large. The chain carries TRBV9 and TRBJ2-7; maybe TRBD2 (5 bases). The CDR3 runs 14 residues. V was shortened by 4 bases and J by 1 base, with 12 bases between the two germline ends. The germline gives CDR1 SGDLS, CDR2 YYNGEE. This CDR3 is CASSPYGVSYEQYF. In DNA, the CDR3 is TGTGCCAGCAGCCCTTACGGGGTTTCCTACGAGCAGTACTTC.

The chain is built from TRBV9 and TRBJ2-5, with 9 bases identical to TRBD1. Per the germline V gene, CDR1 is SGDLS and CDR2 is YYNGEE. The CDR3 is 14 residues long. The trim removed 4 bases at V and 3 bases at J, leaving 4 bases unmatched. The CDR3 spells CASSPRDREETQYF. In DNA form, the CDR3 reads TGTGCCAGCAGCCCCCGGGACAGGGAAGAGACCCAGTACTTC. The whole variable domain, remainder taken from reference TRBV9 and TRBJ2-5, is DSGVTQTPKHLITATGQRVTLRCSPRSGDLSVYWYQQSLDQGLQFLIQYYNGEERAKGNILERFSAQQFPDLHSELNLSSLELGDSALYFCASSPRDREETQYFGPGTRLLVL.

This clonotype is deemed medium-sized (0.01 to 0.1%). The chain carries TRBV12-3 or TRBV12-4 and TRBJ2-3; 9 bases agree with TRBD2. This CDR3 is 17 amino acids long. The trim removed 3 bases at V and 1 base at J, leaving 8 bases unmatched. The CDR3 DNA reads TGTGCCAGCAGTTTCCCCATGGGCGGGGGGGGCACAGATACGCAGTATTTT. It translates to CASSFPMGGGGTDTQYF.

By sample share, this clonotype is large. V is TRBV9 and J is TRBJ2-2; 9 positions match TRBD2. With 0 bases clipped from V and 7 bases from J, the junction kept 7 bases outside the gene matches. CDR1 is SGDLS, CDR2 YYNGEE, per germline. The CDR3 loop spans 16 amino acids. The CDR3, as DNA: TGTGCCAGCAGCGTAGGGGATAGCGGGAGATTCGGGGAGCTGTTTTTT. Residues: CASSVGDSGRFGELFF.

This clonotype has a handful of counts. V is TRBV5-4 and J is TRBJ2-1; D remains unclear. Germline V gene data show CDR1 as SGHNT and CDR2 as YYREEE (reference sequence). CDR3 length: 14 residues. The V end lost 9 bases, the J end lost 1 base, and 14 bases lay between the germline ends. CDR3 nucleotide sequence: TGTGCCACCACCGAAGGGCCTTCCTACAATGAGCAGTTCTTC. This translates into CATTEGPSYNEQFF.

This clonotype is medium-sized. V is TRBV20-1 and J is TRBJ2-3, with D possibly TRBD2 on 5 matching bases. V lost 5 bases to trimming and J lost 4 bases, with 10 bases between them. CDR1 DFQATT and CDR2 SNEGSKA come from the germline V gene (reference sequence). CDR3 length equals 12 residues. CDR3 DNA: TGCAGTGCTCGCGGGCTGGCAGATACGCAGTATTTT. Residues: CSARGLADTQYF.

This clonotype was detected only a few times. The gene calls are TRBV5-4 and TRBJ2-3; perhaps TRBD2 as D (5 bases). Germline V gene data show CDR1 as SGHNT and CDR2 as YYREEE (reference sequence). Trimming pared 5 bases from V and 6 bases from J, leaving 16 bases between. The CDR3 is made up of 14 amino acids. CDR3 region: CASRIRGQEDTQYF. The CDR3 DNA reads TGTGCCAGCAGAATCAGAGGGCAGGAGGATACGCAGTATTTT.

Notes on this clonotype: It may be a read error: a sequence one base away is much more abundant. The gene calls are TRBV7-3 and TRBJ2-2; 7 bases are a match to TRBD2. CDR1 is SGHTA and CDR2 is FQGTGA in the germline V gene. The CDR3 length is 13 residues. Written as DNA, the CDR3 is TGTGCCAGCACCCCGGGGGGTGACGGGGAGCTGCTTTTT. It encodes CASTPGGDGELLF.

This clonotype was seen a handful of times. The rearrangement links TRBV11-3 to TRBJ2-7; D is perhaps TRBD1 (5 bases). This CDR3 region has 15 residues. The V end was cut by 1 base, the J end by 2 bases, with 12 bases between. The germline V gene has CDR1 SGHNT and CDR2 YENEEA. The CDR3 protein is CASSLGGIGTYEQYF. Written as DNA, the CDR3 is TGTGCCAGCAGCTTAGGGGGCATCGGCACCTACGAGCAGTACTTC.

This clonotype is deemed medium-sized. The chain recombines TRBV9 with TRBJ2-7, with D possibly matching TRBD1 (5 bases). CDR1 is SGDLS, CDR2 YYNGEE, per germline. Trimming took off 2 bases at V and 5 bases at J, with 17 bases between the two ends. This CDR3 is 15 amino acids long. The CDR3 is CASSVEGAVVNEQYF. The CDR3 DNA is TGTGCCAGCAGCGTGGAAGGGGCGGTGGTAAACGAGCAGTACTTC. Together with reference TRBV9 and TRBJ2-7, the CDR3 gives the full variable domain: DSGVTQTPKHLITATGQRVTLRCSPRSGDLSVYWYQQSLDQGLQFLIQYYNGEERAKGNILERFSAQQFPDLHSELNLSSLELGDSALYFCASSVEGAVVNEQYFGPGTRLTVT.

This clonotype appeared a few times. As the CDR3 is not closed by the conserved phenylalanine or tryptophan, this likely results from a read error. This chain joins TRBV5-4 and TRBJ2-7; D might be TRBD1 (6 bases). The CDR3 sequence is 12 residues long. V lost 4 bases, J lost 3 bases, and 8 bases lay in between. Per germline, CDR1 SGHNT and CDR2 YYREEE (reference sequence). The CDR3 DNA follows: TGTGCCAGCAGCCTAGGGGGCTACGAGCAGTACCTC. Translating gives CASSLGGYEQYL.

This clonotype is judged medium-sized (0.01 to 0.1%). The chain uses TRBV5-5 and TRBJ2-1; D might be TRBD1 or TRBD2, each matching 6 bases. Germline V CDR1 and CDR2: SGHKS, YYEKEE (reference sequence). V was cut by 5 bases and J by 5 bases, with 17 bases left in between. CDR3 length: 15 amino acids. The CDR3, as DNA: TGTGCCAGCAGTTTACAGGGACTCCCCAACAATGAGCAGTTCTTC. Translated, it gives CASSLQGLPNNEQFF.

This clonotype is medium-sized. This chain connects TRBV2 to TRBJ1-1; D is unclear. Trimming took off 3 bases at V and 10 bases at J, with 12 bases between the two ends. This CDR3 has 12 amino acids. Looked up from germline, CDR1 is SNHLY and CDR2 is FYNNEI. CDR3 residues: CASSDLTWTAFF. In DNA, the CDR3 is TGTGCCAGCAGTGACTTGACTTGGACAGCTTTCTTT.

In its sample, this clonotype is medium-sized. CDR3 amino acids: CSVEETETSGANVLTF. DNA of the CDR3: TGCAGCGTTGAAGAAACGGAAACCTCTGGGGCCAACGTCCTGACTTTC. V gene TRBV29-1 combines with J gene TRBJ2-6; D gene uncertain. This CDR3 spans 16 amino acids. V dropped 0 bases and J dropped 0 bases, with 9 bases sitting between them. CDR1 is SQVTM and CDR2 is ANQGSEA in the germline V gene.

In this sample, this clonotype is medium-sized (0.01 to 0.1%). The chain carries TRBV19 and TRBJ1-1; tentatively, D is TRBD1 (5 bases). Trimming pared 6 bases from V and 1 base from J, leaving 9 bases between. The CDR3 length is 13 residues. CDR1 and CDR2 (germline): LNHDA, SQIVND (reference sequence). This CDR3 reads CASSTGGNTEAFF. The CDR3 DNA follows: TGTGCCAGTAGCACGGGGGGGAACACTGAAGCTTTCTTT.

This clonotype is deemed medium-sized. This chain connects TRBV27 to TRBJ2-7; TRBD1 agrees at 7 bases. The germline V gene has CDR1 MNHEY and CDR2 SMNVEV (reference sequence). The V segment lost 5 bases and the J segment 2 bases; nucleotides outside the gene matches: 6. The CDR3 contains 14 residues. The chain's CDR3 is CASSTGQIAYEQYF. In DNA form, the CDR3 reads TGTGCCAGCAGTACGGGACAGATTGCCTACGAGCAGTACTTC.